This T cell receptor (beta chain) is drawn from a study of blood T cell repertoires in COVID-19. Study summary: Researchers got acute and convalescent COVID-19 samples from the United States, Italy and Spain.

Per the authors' pipeline: Amplification with reference gene primers provided the estimates of nucleated cell counts. Using immunoSEQ multiplex PCR, the repertoire was profiled, and TCRdb retains in-frame clones only, with some absent. The V and J calls and clone size are taken from that table; D and trimming were inferred from the DNA. The table shows about 300,000 clones, with 90% occurring only once. This TCR came from a young woman with COVID-19, enrolled during active disease. The sequencing input was peripheral blood.

CDR3 protein: CSGGTSLNTEAFF. CDR3 sequence (DNA): TGCAGCGGGGGGACATCCCTGAACACTGAAGCTTTCTTT. The V gene is TRBV29-1, the J gene TRBJ1-1, with D possibly TRBD1 on 6 matching bases. CDR3 length: 13 amino acids. Trimming stripped 7 bases from V and 0 bases from J, with 12 bases between. Germline CDR1 and CDR2: SQVTM and ANQGSEA.